These T cell receptor beta chains were read from a single sample in a study of blood T cell repertoires in COVID-19. The protocol was immunoSEQ multiplex PCR, while the TCRdb copy is restricted to in-frame clones and leaves out a portion. Here the sample spans fewer than 100,000 clones, 84% being singletons. Sequenced: peripheral blood. The receptors were sampled from a woman in her forties or fifties with acute or convalescent COVID-19. CDR3s include the opening cysteine and the closing phenylalanine or tryptophan. A D gene is named only where the DNA matches it firmly. Clone size is stated in some rows and not others, as once, few, many or a class when expanded.

clone size,D gene,J gene,V gene,CDR3 protein,CDR3 DNA
NA,TRBD2,TRBJ2-2,TRBV2,CASSGLAVGELFF,TGTGCCAGCAGTGGACTAGCAGTCGGGGAGCTGTTTTTT
NA,NA,TRBJ1-3,TRBV29-1,CSVLEVGNTIYF,TGCAGCGTTCTGGAGGTTGGAAACACCATATATTTT
NA,TRBD2,TRBJ2-1,TRBV19,CASSSASGSSYNEQFF,TGTGCCAGTAGTTCTGCTAGCGGGAGCTCCTACAATGAGCAGTTCTTC
NA,NA,TRBJ1-3,TRBV7-8,CASSLVGRTFSGNTIYF,TGTGCCAGCAGCTTAGTGGGCAGGACATTCTCTGGAAACACCATATATTTT
NA,NA,TRBJ2-1,TRBV5-1,CASSLGGQVYEQFF,TGCGCCAGCAGCTTGGGGGGGCAGGTCTATGAGCAGTTCTTC
NA,TRBD1,TRBJ1-1,TRBV6-5,CASSHGQGGTEAFF,TGTGCCAGCAGCCACGGACAGGGAGGGACTGAAGCTTTCTTT
NA,NA,TRBJ1-5,TRBV4-1,CASSQDPGDRNQPQHF,TGCGCCAGCAGCCAAGATCCCGGGGATCGCAATCAGCCCCAGCATTTT
few,NA,TRBJ1-3,TRBV5-1,CASSPDGSGNTIYF,TGCGCCAGCAGCCCCGACGGGTCTGGAAACACCATATATTTT
NA,NA,TRBJ1-5,TRBV20-1,CSAGDGGAQHF,TGCAGTGCTGGCGACGGAGGGGCCCAGCATTTT
few,TRBD1,TRBJ1-6,TRBV2,CASSSTGFSPLHF,TGTGCCAGCAGTTCGACAGGGTTTTCACCCCTCCACTTT
NA,TRBD1,TRBJ2-5,TRBV4-1,CASSQEGTGWGETQYF,TGCGCCAGCAGCCAAGAAGGGACAGGCTGGGGAGAGACCCAGTACTTC
NA,TRBD1,TRBJ2-5,TRBV11-3,CASSLSGTGSETQYF,TGTGCCAGCAGCTTATCAGGGACAGGGTCAGAGACCCAGTACTTC
few,NA,TRBJ1-4,TRBV4-3,CASSQVRVSGEKLFF,TGCGCCAGCAGCCAAGTCCGGGTCTCGGGTGAAAAACTGTTTTTT
NA,NA,TRBJ2-1,TRBV10-3,CAISEGLAGANNEQFF,TGTGCCATCAGTGAAGGTTTGGCAGGGGCCAACAATGAGCAGTTCTTC
NA,TRBD1,TRBJ1-1,TRBV29-1,CSVAAGGWGTEAFF,TGCAGCGTTGCGGCAGGGGGCTGGGGCACTGAAGCTTTCTTT
NA,TRBD2,TRBJ2-3,TRBV10-3,CAISVSSGSITDTQYF,TGTGCCATCAGTGTTTCTAGCGGGAGCATCACAGATACGCAGTATTTT
NA,NA,TRBJ2-6,TRBV5-1,CASSAGGSSGANVLTF,TGCGCCAGCAGCGCCGGGGGTAGCTCTGGGGCCAACGTCCTGACTTTC
NA,TRBD1,TRBJ2-2,TRBV15,CATSRDQGGTGNTGELFF,TGTGCCACCAGCAGAGACCAAGGAGGGACAGGGAACACCGGGGAGCTGTTTTTT
NA,TRBD1,TRBJ1-2,TRBV12-3/TRBV12-4,CASGGTVNYGYTF,TGTGCCAGCGGGGGGACAGTTAACTATGGCTACACCTTC
NA,NA,TRBJ2-2,TRBV6-2/TRBV6-3,CASSYYRRSNTGELFF,TGTGCCAGCAGTTATTATAGAAGATCGAACACCGGGGAGCTGTTTTTT
NA,TRBD1,TRBJ2-1,TRBV29-1,CSARTGFDEQFF,TGCAGCGCCCGGACAGGGTTCGATGAGCAGTTCTTC
NA,NA,TRBJ1-3,TRBV27,CASSTSVGNTIYF,TGTGCCAGCAGTACATCAGTCGGAAACACCATATATTTT
NA,NA,TRBJ1-2,TRBV19,CASSRTWTDYGYTF,TGTGCCAGTAGTAGGACATGGACGGACTATGGCTACACCTTC
NA,TRBD2,TRBJ2-3,TRBV29-1,CSVDRLAGDTQYF,TGCAGCGTTGACAGGCTAGCGGGAGATACGCAGTATTTT
few,NA,TRBJ1-2,TRBV5-1,CASSLAEGYGYTF,TGCGCCAGCAGCCTAGCAGAGGGTTATGGCTACACCTTC
NA,NA,TRBJ2-1,TRBV7-9,CASSFLRGGEDEQFF,TGTGCCAGCAGCTTCCTAAGAGGGGGTGAGGATGAGCAGTTCTTC
once,TRBD1,TRBJ1-1,TRBV19,CASSSPGTVHTEAFF,TGTGCCAGTAGTAGCCCCGGGACAGTACACACTGAAGCTTTCTTT
NA,NA,TRBJ1-5,TRBV6-5,CASSWAAYQPQHF,TGTGCCAGCAGTTGGGCAGCTTATCAGCCCCAGCATTTT
NA,NA,TRBJ1-2,TRBV6-6,CASSPRLVGAYGYTF,TGTGCCAGCAGTCCCCGATTGGTGGGGGCCTATGGCTACACCTTC
NA,NA,TRBJ1-5,TRBV6-6,CASTPGLLPQHF,TGTGCCAGCACACCGGGTCTTTTGCCCCAGCATTTT
NA,NA,TRBJ2-7,TRBV10-3,CAISELYEQYF,TGTGCCATCAGTGAGTTATACGAGCAGTACTTC
NA,TRBD1,TRBJ1-1,TRBV29-1,CSVEGTGGKNTEAFF,TGCAGCGTCGAAGGGACAGGGGGCAAGAACACTGAAGCTTTCTTT
NA,NA,TRBJ2-2,TRBV9,CAGPGELFF,TGTGCCGGCCCAGGGGAGCTGTTTTTT
NA,TRBD1,TRBJ2-5,TRBV6-5,CASGLYGTGGETQYF,TGTGCCAGCGGGCTGTATGGGACAGGCGGGGAGACCCAGTACTTC
NA,NA,TRBJ1-2,TRBV4-1,CASSPGLGYGYTF,TGCGCCAGCAGCCCGGGACTGGGCTATGGCTACACCTTC
NA,NA,TRBJ1-3,TRBV14,CASSHLSGNTIYF,TGTGCCAGCAGCCATCTGTCTGGAAACACCATATATTTT
NA,TRBD1,TRBJ2-2,TRBV10-3,CAIRVDRGAGELFF,TGTGCCATCAGAGTGGACAGGGGAGCCGGGGAGCTGTTTTTT
NA,NA,TRBJ2-7,TRBV6-5,CASSTATHEQYF,TGTGCCAGTTCGACAGCAACACACGAGCAGTACTTC
NA,NA,TRBJ2-3,TRBV14,CASSQDRRRLDTQYF,TGTGCCAGCAGCCAAGATAGGCGGCGACTTGATACGCAGTATTTT
NA,TRBD1,TRBJ2-5,TRBV6-1,CASSDRGDRVETQYF,TGTGCCAGCAGTGACCGGGGGGACAGGGTGGAGACCCAGTACTTC
NA,TRBD1,TRBJ2-3,TRBV5-4,CASSRDRAADTQYF,TGTGCCAGCAGCCGTGACAGGGCAGCAGATACGCAGTATTTT
NA,NA,TRBJ2-7,TRBV6-5,CASSSGRSYEQYF,TGTGCCAGCAGTAGCGGACGCTCCTACGAGCAGTACTTC
once,NA,TRBJ1-1,TRBV7-8,CASSPSRWPNTEAFF,TGTGCCAGCAGCCCTTCGCGGTGGCCTAACACTGAAGCTTTCTTT
few,NA,TRBJ1-1,TRBV30,CAWSVQPGSEAFF,TGTGCCTGGAGTGTACAACCCGGGAGCGAAGCTTTCTTT
NA,NA,TRBJ2-1,TRBV28,CASSIIRNEQFF,TGTGCCAGCAGTATTATTCGGAATGAGCAGTTCTTC
NA,TRBD1,TRBJ2-1,TRBV7-9,CASTFRTGPYNEQFF,TGTGCCAGCACCTTCCGGACAGGGCCCTACAATGAGCAGTTCTTC
NA,NA,TRBJ2-3,TRBV4-3,CASSQDNRGTDTQYF,TGCGCCAGCAGCCAAGATAACAGGGGCACAGATACGCAGTATTTT
NA,NA,TRBJ2-2,TRBV6-6,CASTRVVGNTGELFF,TGTGCCAGCACCAGGGTTGTTGGGAACACCGGGGAGCTGTTTTTT
NA,TRBD2,TRBJ2-1,TRBV27,CASRLTGTSAYNEQFF,TGTGCCAGCAGACTGACGGGGACTAGCGCTTACAATGAGCAGTTCTTC
NA,NA,TRBJ2-6,TRBV19,CASSMMSSGANVLTF,TGTGCCAGTAGTATGATGAGCTCTGGGGCCAACGTCCTGACTTTC
NA,TRBD1,TRBJ1-1,TRBV7-2,CASSPPPTGSTEAFF,TGTGCCAGCAGCCCCCCCCCGACAGGGAGCACTGAAGCTTTCTTT